Below, 17 T cell receptor beta chains from the same sample are listed, as sequenced in a study of CD8+ T cells in alopecia areata. As for treatment: oral pan-JAK inhibitor, 5-10 mg twice daily. Samples from alopecia areata patients were lesional scalp punch biopsies and peripheral blood. TCR sequencing used cDNA made by reverse transcription of extracted RNA. TCRdb's table, derived via immunoSEQ multiplex PCR, lists solely in-frame clones and lacks some. The data hold about 13,000 clones, with 65% to 70% observed a single time. The sample here was skin, taken at week 4, from a patient treated with tofacitinib. These receptors were obtained from a human donor with alopecia areata.

The genes are TRBV20-1 and TRBJ2-5; D remains ambiguous. The end of the DNA is better explained by TRBJ2-7, so the J call may be wrong. Looked up from germline, CDR1 is DFQATT and CDR2 is SNEGSKA (reference sequence). This CDR3 has 11 residues. In nucleotides, the CDR3 is TGCAGTGCCCCTGACGCCTACGAGCAGTACTTC. Translated: CSAPDAYEQYF.

The V gene is TRBV27, the J gene TRBJ1-2; D is unclear. CDR3 length: 16 residues. Looked up from germline, CDR1 is MNHEY and CDR2 is SMNVEV (reference sequence). Between the trimmed V and J ends, which lost 8 bases and 0 bases, there was a span of 19 bases. As DNA, the CDR3 is TGTGCCAGCTCCGATCTAAAGGAGTCAGCTAACTATGGCTACACCTTC. It specifies CASSDLKESANYGYTF.

The chain carries TRBV2 and TRBJ2-5; TRBD2 aligns across 12 bases. The trim removed 5 bases at V and 3 bases at J, leaving 4 bases unmatched. This CDR3 has 15 amino acids. Germline V CDR1 and CDR2: SNHLY, FYNNEI. In nucleotides, the CDR3 is TGTGCCAGCAGTCCTAGCGGGGGGGCCGAAGAGACCCAGTACTTC. Translating gives CASSPSGGAEETQYF. The variable domain in full, with the rest retrieved from reference TRBV2 and TRBJ2-5, is EPEVTQTPSHQVTQMGQEVILRCVPISNHLYFYWYRQILGQKVEFLVSFYNNEISEKSEIFDDQFSVERPDGSNFTLKIRSTKLEDSAMYFCASSPSGGAEETQYFGPGTRLLVL.

The chain recombines TRBV7-2 with TRBJ1-5; 8 bases agree with TRBD1. CDR3 size: 16 residues. The V gene end was trimmed by 1 base and the J gene end by 4 bases; junction bases not matched to a gene: 6. Germline CDR1 and CDR2: SGHTA and FQGNSA. Here the CDR3 reads CASSLGTGNSNQPQHF. In DNA, the CDR3 is TGTGCCAGCAGCTTAGGGACAGGGAACTCGAATCAGCCCCAGCATTTT.

The rearrangement uses TRBV7-9 and TRBJ1-4; 8 nucleotides match TRBD1. The CDR3 covers 17 residues. CDR1 and CDR2 from the germline V gene are SEHNR and FQNEAQ (reference sequence). The V segment lost 2 bases and the J segment 0 bases; nucleotides outside the gene matches: 5. The CDR3 DNA reads TGTGCCAGCAGCTTATCTGGACAGGGCGCAACTAATGAAAAACTGTTTTTT. This sequence encodes CASSLSGQGATNEKLFF.

The rearrangement uses TRBV6-6 and TRBJ1-1; D gene ambiguous. Trimming took off 1 base at V and 5 bases at J, with 11 bases between the two ends. CDR1 is MNHNY, CDR2 SVGAGI, per germline (reference sequence). The CDR3 contains 14 residues. CDR3 protein: CASSYWAGNTEAFF. The CDR3 DNA follows: TGTGCCAGCAGTTACTGGGCAGGAAATACTGAAGCTTTCTTT.

This sequence joins TRBV4-1 and TRBJ2-2; D is undetermined. The V gene's germline CDR1 is MGHRA and CDR2 YSYEKL. There are 15 residues in the CDR3. Trimming stripped 2 bases from V and 0 bases from J, with 7 bases between. The CDR3 DNA is TGCGCCAGCAGCCAATTAACATCGAACACCGGGGAGCTGTTTTTT. Its protein is CASSQLTSNTGELFF.

The chain carries TRBV14 and TRBJ1-2, with 7 nucleotides matching TRBD1. Germline assignment: CDR1 SGHDN and CDR2 FVKESK. Losses at the gene ends were 6 bases for V and 6 bases for J; bases not matched to a gene: 7. This CDR3 region has 13 residues. The CDR3 DNA is TGTGCCAGCAGGCCTAGGGGGCAGGATGGCTACACCTTC. Protein product: CASRPRGQDGYTF. Filled out from reference TRBV14 and TRBJ1-2, the complete variable domain reads EAGVTQFPSHSVIEKGQTVTLRCDPISGHDNLYWYRRVMGKEIKFLLHFVKESKQDESGMPNNRFLAERTGGTYSTLKVQPAELEDSGVYFCASRPRGQDGYTFGSGTRLTVV.

The chain joins TRBV11-2 to TRBJ2-3; 7 nucleotides align to TRBD2. CDR1 and CDR2 (germline): SGHAT, FQNNGV. This CDR3 has 15 amino acids. V gave up 5 bases and J gave up 0 bases; unmatched junction bases: 5. The CDR3 protein is CASSPHGGSTDTQYF. The CDR3 region has the DNA TGTGCCAGCAGCCCTCACGGGGGGAGCACAGATACGCAGTATTTT.

V is TRBV6-1 and J is TRBJ1-5; tentatively, D is TRBD1 (6 bases). This CDR3 spans 15 amino acids. The germline V and J ends were trimmed by 4 bases and 7 bases, with 17 bases remaining between them. Germline V gene data show CDR1 as MNHNS and CDR2 as SASEGT. The CDR3 is CASSGLGAWDQPQHF. In nucleotides, the CDR3 is TGTGCCAGCAGTGGACTGGGGGCCTGGGACCAGCCCCAGCATTTT.

CDR3 nucleotide sequence: TGTGCCAGCAGTAAGGGACAGCCTAGGCACATTCAGTACTTC. Translated, it gives CASSKGQPRHIQYF. The chain joins TRBV2 to TRBJ2-4; 7 nucleotides match TRBD1. This CDR3 has 14 residues. The germline V gene encodes CDR1 SNHLY and CDR2 FYNNEI. The J segment lost 8 bases and the V segment lost 5 bases, leaving 9 bases of the junction unmatched.

Remarks on this clone: At one end, the junction sequence differs from germline, possibly due to a read error. The V and J genes are TRBV27 and TRBJ1-4; D is ambiguous. Looked up from germline, CDR1 is MNHEY and CDR2 is SMNVEV (reference sequence). The CDR3 consists of 14 residues. CDR3 amino acids: CASSSPGLAEKLFF. The DNA of the CDR3 is TGTGCCAGTAGTTCCCCCGGACTGGCCGAAAAACTGTTTTTT.

This clone was counted between two and nine times. The chain is built from TRBV5-8 and TRBJ2-7; D possibly uses TRBD1 or TRBD2 (6 bases each). The CDR3 contains 13 residues. Between the trimmed V and J ends, which lost 5 bases and 5 bases, there was a span of 14 bases. Germline V gene lookup returns CDR1 SGHTS and CDR2 YDEGEE. The CDR3 region has the DNA TGTGCCAGCAGTCGGGTGGGGGGCCACGAGCAGTACTTC. As protein: CASSRVGGHEQYF.

This clone has just one count. Here the CDR3 reads CASRDYRNNEQFF. In nucleotides, the CDR3 is TGTGCCAGCAGGGACTACCGCAACAATGAGCAGTTCTTC. The chain recombines TRBV2 with TRBJ2-1, with TRBD2 as a possible D gene (6 bases). CDR3 length: 13 residues. CDR1 SNHLY and CDR2 FYNNEI come from the germline V gene. With 6 bases removed from V and 5 bases from J, the gap between germline ends came to 11 bases.

The CDR3 region is CASSFGWGGSSYEQYF. The CDR3 DNA reads TGTGCCAGCAGCTTTGGGTGGGGCGGAAGCTCCTACGAGCAGTACTTC. The J gene is TRBJ2-7, the V gene TRBV7-2; perhaps TRBD1 as D (5 bases). The CDR3 length is 16 residues. Germline V gene lookup returns CDR1 SGHTA and CDR2 FQGNSA. V lost 3 bases, J lost 0 bases, and 15 bases lay in between.

CDR3 residues: CASRDRFLGQPQHF. Written as DNA, the CDR3 is TGTGCCAGCAGGGACAGGTTCCTAGGTCAGCCCCAGCATTTT. V usage is TRBV27 and J usage is TRBJ1-5, with 7 bases matching TRBD1. Germline V gene lookup returns CDR1 MNHEY and CDR2 SMNVEV (reference sequence). The CDR3 covers 14 residues. The V segment lost 6 bases and the J segment 6 bases; nucleotides outside the gene matches: 8.

In nucleotides, the CDR3 is TGTGCCAGCAGTTTTACCGGGACAGGGGAAGGCTACACCTTC. This gives the protein CASSFTGTGEGYTF. The chain is built from TRBV6-6 and TRBJ1-2; 10 bases match TRBD1. The V segment lost 4 bases and the J segment 8 bases; nucleotides outside the gene matches: 7. Germline V gene data show CDR1 as MNHNY and CDR2 as SVGAGI (reference sequence). The CDR3 sequence is 14 residues long.